This entry features one TCR beta chain sequence. Its antigen is still unknown. Every isolated RNA sample was fully reverse transcribed, so sequencing captured expressed TCRB transcripts. Roughly 3.4 million reads per sample on average were obtained from naive, central memory and regulatory T cell samples. Method: immunoSEQ multiplex PCR; TCRdb's copy keeps in-frame clones and lacks some. The sample consists of hundreds of thousands of clones, 10% to 15% of them appearing once. The CDR3 sequence is 14 residues long. V lost 4 bases, J lost 4 bases, and 10 bases lay in between. In germline, CDR1 is LNHDA, CDR2 SQIVND (reference sequence). This record comes from a study of beta chain features in type 1 diabetes. Study in general: The patients were much like the healthy donors in age, gender and cell yields. Analysis included about 110 million sorted cells drawn from all samples.

General study results and limits: Compared to healthy donors, patients appeared to have naive, central memory and Treg TCRB repertoires that were more alike. Shorter TCRB CDR3s, moderately but significantly so, were found in Type 1 diabetes patients in all four CD4+ subsets.

The rearrangement uses TRBV19 and TRBJ2-2, with D tentatively TRBD1 (5 bases). Sequenced sample: naive CD4+ T cells from blood. The origin of this receptor is a young man with type 1 diabetes. CDR3 nucleotide sequence: TGTGCCAGTAGTACGCAGGGTATCACCGGGGAGCTGTTTTTT. Residues: CASSTQGITGELFF.